Presented here are 22 T cell receptor beta chains from one specimen sequenced in a study of graft-versus-host responses after intestinal transplantation. The method was immunoSEQ multiplex PCR; TCRdb's version includes in-frame clones alone and lacks a portion of them. The repertoire holds tens of thousands of clones, with approximately 87% as singletons. For these TCRs, the target antigens are not known. The input for sequencing was unstimulated CD4+ T cells sorted from spleen or lymph node cells, taken before transplant. Receptors originate from a human donor who was the organ donor for an intestinal transplant.

This clone was picked up one time. The chain employs TRBV6-5 and TRBJ1-2; D is unresolved. V was pared by 3 bases and J by 5 bases, with 13 bases between. This CDR3 has 14 amino acids. CDR1 and CDR2 (germline): MNHEY, SVGAGI. CDR3 nucleotide sequence: TGTGCCAGCAGTTATTCCAGGATTTCTTATGGCTACACCTTC. This gives the protein CASSYSRISYGYTF.

This clone came up a few times. The chain has TRBV6-5 and TRBJ1-2, with D maybe TRBD1 (6 bases). Per germline, CDR1 MNHEY and CDR2 SVGAGI. V shed 8 bases and J shed 0 bases, with 7 bases lying between them. CDR3 length: 12 amino acids. CDR3 amino acids: CASRTANYGYTF. CDR3 nucleotides: TGTGCCAGCCGGACAGCTAACTATGGCTACACCTTC.

The rearrangement links TRBV5-5 to TRBJ2-3; unclear D gene. V dropped 5 bases and J dropped 0 bases, with 16 bases sitting between them. Germline-derived CDR1 and CDR2 are SGHKS and YYEKEE (reference sequence). The CDR3 is 16 residues long. DNA for the CDR3: TGTGCCAGCAGAAGGCGCTGGGCAGCTAGCACAGATACGCAGTATTTT. It codes for CASRRRWAASTDTQYF.

V usage is TRBV11-2 and J usage is TRBJ1-3, with TRBD1 matching 8 bases. Trimming removed 5 bases from V and 0 bases from J; junction bases left unmatched: 12. The CDR3 is made up of 18 amino acids. CDR1 is SGHAT and CDR2 is FQNNGV in the germline V gene. CDR3 region: CASSLLTGVISSGNTIYF. The CDR3, as DNA: TGTGCCAGCAGCCTTCTGACAGGGGTCATCTCCTCTGGAAACACCATATATTTT. Drawing the rest from reference TRBV11-2 and TRBJ1-3, the complete variable domain is EAGVAQSPRYKIIEKRQSVAFWCNPISGHATLYWYQQILGQGPKLLIQFQNNGVVDDSQLPKDRFSAERLKGVDSTLKIQPAKLEDSAVYLCASSLLTGVISSGNTIYFGEGSWLTVV.

CDR3: CASSLKAGGKETQYF. CDR3 bases: TGTGCCAGCAGCTTAAAGGCGGGGGGTAAAGAGACCCAGTACTTC. The chain uses TRBV7-3 and TRBJ2-5, with 8 bases matching TRBD2. The junction had 4 bases not matched to a gene; V was cut back by 1 base and J by 3 bases. The CDR3 length is 15 residues. Per germline, CDR1 SGHTA and CDR2 FQGTGA.

This rearrangement joins TRBV19 to TRBJ1-1, with D uncertain. The CDR3 contains 14 residues. Per germline, CDR1 LNHDA and CDR2 SQIVND (reference sequence). Between the trimmed V and J ends, which lost 3 bases and 3 bases, there was a span of 11 bases. The CDR3 loop reads CASSIGLLDTEAFF. The CDR3 nucleotides read TGTGCCAGTAGTATTGGTCTGTTAGACACTGAAGCTTTCTTT.

This chain joins TRBV9 and TRBJ1-1, with 7 bases identical to TRBD1. Germline lookup yields CDR1 SGDLS and CDR2 YYNGEE. This CDR3 is 15 amino acids long. V was pared by 3 bases and J by 5 bases, with 10 bases of the junction left unmatched. In DNA form, the CDR3 reads TGTGCCAGCAGCGCTGAGCCAAACAGGGGAACTGAAGCTTTCTTT. Translation: CASSAEPNRGTEAFF.

This chain connects TRBV29-1 to TRBJ1-1, with D uncertain. The V end lost 1 base, the J end lost 5 bases, and 5 bases lay between the germline ends. The CDR3 runs 11 residues. CDR1 is SQVTM and CDR2 is ANQGSEA in the germline V gene. CDR3 in DNA: TGCAGCGTTGAAGGCAGGACTGAAGCTTTCTTT. Translating it yields CSVEGRTEAFF.

The chain couples TRBV28 to TRBJ2-7, with 7 bases identical to TRBD2. Per the germline V gene, CDR1 is MDHEN and CDR2 is SYDVKM. Losses at the gene ends were 6 bases for V and 3 bases for J; bases not matched to a gene: 11. CDR3 length equals 15 residues. CDR3 sequence (DNA): TGTGCCAGCAGACCACGGGGGGATCCCCTCTACGAGCAGTACGTC. It translates to CASRPRGDPLYEQYV.

V usage is TRBV6-1 and J usage is TRBJ2-2, with 9 bases matching TRBD1. CDR1 MNHNS and CDR2 SASEGT come from the germline V gene. This CDR3 has 15 amino acids. Trimming at V came to 8 bases and at J to 4 bases, leaving 8 bases not matched to a gene. Here the CDR3 DNA reads TGTGCCAGCCAGACAGGGGGAGTAGGCACCGGGGAGCTGTTTTTT. Its translation is CASQTGGVGTGELFF.

This clone was found once. V usage is TRBV2 and J usage is TRBJ1-6; TRBD1 aligns across 7 bases. This CDR3 is built from 15 residues. J gave up 7 bases and V 3 bases, and 6 bases lay outside the gene matches. Germline V gene lookup returns CDR1 SNHLY and CDR2 FYNNEI. This CDR3 is CASSDDRVGNSPLHF. The CDR3 nucleotides read TGTGCCAGCAGTGATGACAGGGTGGGCAATTCACCCCTCCACTTT. The full variable domain, in which reference TRBV2 and TRBJ1-6 provide the parts outside the CDR3, is EPEVTQTPSHQVTQMGQEVILRCVPISNHLYFYWYRQILGQKVEFLVSFYNNEISEKSEIFDDQFSVERPDGSNFTLKIRSTKLEDSAMYFCASSDDRVGNSPLHFGNGTRLTVT.

J is TRBJ2-1 and V is TRBV28; D may be TRBD1 (5 bases). The CDR3 sequence is 16 residues long. Germline V gene data show CDR1 as MDHEN and CDR2 as SYDVKM. Trimming pared 0 bases from V and 0 bases from J, leaving 9 bases between. CDR3 DNA sequence: TGTGCCAGCAGTTTATGGTTCGACAGCTCCTACAATGAGCAGTTCTTC. Its translation is CASSLWFDSSYNEQFF.

Here the CDR3 DNA reads TGTGCCAGTAGTCCCACGACTAGCGGGGCTGAGACCCAGTACTTC. Protein sequence: CASSPTTSGAETQYF. The chain links TRBV19 to TRBJ2-5; 11 nucleotides line up with TRBD2. V lost 5 bases, J lost 5 bases, and 7 bases stayed unmatched. Germline values: CDR1 LNHDA, CDR2 SQIVND (reference sequence). This CDR3 has 15 amino acids.

The rearrangement uses TRBV19 and TRBJ2-1, with 11 bases aligning to TRBD2. The CDR3 spans 17 residues. V shed 3 bases, J shed 8 bases, and the junction held 12 bases outside the gene matches. Germline-derived CDR1 and CDR2 are LNHDA and SQIVND (reference sequence). CDR3: CASSMEELAGVGDEQFF. DNA for the CDR3: TGTGCCAGTAGTATGGAAGAACTAGCGGGGGTTGGTGATGAGCAGTTCTTC.

The chain joins TRBV6-1 to TRBJ1-6; 8 positions match TRBD1. Trimming took 0 bases from V and 9 from J; bases not matched to a gene: 4. The CDR3 spans 15 residues. The germline CDR1 and CDR2 sequences are MNHNS and SASEGT. This chain's CDR3 is CASSEATGVGSPLHF. The CDR3 DNA follows: TGTGCCAGCAGTGAAGCGACAGGGGTAGGTTCACCCCTCCACTTT.

V usage is TRBV28 and J usage is TRBJ2-3; 7 bases align to TRBD1. Germline loops: CDR1 MDHEN, CDR2 SYDVKM. The CDR3 runs 19 residues. V shed 6 bases and J 6 bases; nucleotides not matched to a gene: 24. The CDR3 region is CASRPLSGQALTLLDTQYF. CDR3 nucleotides: TGTGCCAGCAGGCCATTAAGTGGACAGGCCTTGACGTTGCTGGATACGCAGTATTTT.

The gene calls are TRBV2 and TRBJ2-7, with D possibly matching TRBD2 (7 bases). Germline V gene lookup returns CDR1 SNHLY and CDR2 FYNNEI. The CDR3 covers 14 residues. The V end lost 11 bases, the J end lost 0 bases, and 17 bases lay between the germline ends. This chain's CDR3 is CAVRGGRNSYEQYV. The CDR3 nucleotides are TGTGCCGTAAGGGGGGGACGTAACTCCTACGAGCAGTACGTC.

The genes are TRBV6-1 and TRBJ2-7; 8 bases map to TRBD1. The trim removed 3 bases at V and 6 bases at J, leaving 10 bases unmatched. CDR3 size: 15 residues. Germline V CDR1 and CDR2: MNHNS, SASEGT. CDR3 residues: CASSEALGTGGEQYV. The CDR3 bases are TGTGCCAGCAGTGAGGCCCTTGGTACAGGGGGCGAGCAGTACGTC.

This clone showed up just once. J is TRBJ2-3 and V is TRBV18; TRBD1 agrees at 8 bases. The trim removed 5 bases at V and 3 bases at J, leaving 7 bases unmatched. Germline V gene data show CDR1 as KGHSH and CDR2 as LQKENI. The CDR3 consists of 15 residues. CDR3 sequence: CASSLGQGGTDTQYF. The CDR3 bases are TGTGCCAGCTCATTAGGACAGGGTGGGACAGATACGCAGTATTTT.

The gene calls are TRBV2 and TRBJ2-3; D uncertain. The CDR3 runs 11 residues. V lost 3 bases and J lost 7, with 5 bases in between. CDR1 is SNHLY and CDR2 is FYNNEI in the germline V gene. CDR3 amino acids: CASSDDYTQYF. The CDR3 nucleotides are TGTGCCAGCAGTGACGACTATACGCAGTATTTT. Full variable domain (rest looked up from reference TRBV2 and TRBJ2-3): EPEVTQTPSHQVTQMGQEVILRCVPISNHLYFYWYRQILGQKVEFLVSFYNNEISEKSEIFDDQFSVERPDGSNFTLKIRSTKLEDSAMYFCASSDDYTQYFGPGTRLTVL.

CDR3 region: CASSLAGKGTDTQYF. CDR3 in DNA: TGTGCCAGCAGCCTGGCAGGGAAGGGTACAGATACGCAGTATTTT. The chain recombines TRBV7-2 with TRBJ2-3; tentative D call: TRBD1 (5 bases). The CDR3 contains 15 residues. Germline V gene data show CDR1 as SGHTA and CDR2 as FQGNSA. Trimming took off 5 bases at V and 3 bases at J, with 15 bases between the two ends. Using reference TRBV7-2 and TRBJ2-3 for the parts outside the CDR3, the full variable domain is GAGVSQSPSNKVTEKGKDVELRCDPISGHTALYWYRQSLGQGLEFLIYFQGNSAPDKSGLPSDRFSAERTGGSVSTLTIQRTQQEDSAVYLCASSLAGKGTDTQYFGPGTRLTVL.

V is TRBV27 and J is TRBJ2-3; D gene uncertain. Trimming left V 11 bases short and J 3 bases short, with 18 bases between. The CDR3 sequence is 14 residues long. Germline CDR1 reads MNHEY; CDR2 reads SMNVEV (reference sequence). CDR3: CAVTAADGTDTQYF. CDR3 nucleotides: TGTGCCGTCACCGCGGCAGACGGGACAGATACGCAGTATTTT.